Following are 21 T cell receptor beta chains from one sample sequenced in a study of T-cell memory formation after mild COVID-19. TCRdb called the 5' RACE reads again in MiXCR, with one record for every CDR3 protein. The sample shows approximately 300,000 distinct CDR3 sequences, approximately 15% of them seen only once. The specimen sequenced was PBMCs or a T cell subset sorted from them (not recorded which). These TCRs come from a man aged 18 to 29 who had mild COVID-19 (a few samples of this study predate the infection). Cell type and time point are not known.

This clonotype came up a few times. This chain uses TRBV12-1 with TRBJ2-7. TRBV12-1 is termed a pseudogene. The CDR3 extends over 16 amino acids. The CDR3 loop reads CASSFAGRVHPYEQYV. CDR3 bases: TGTGCCAGCAGCTTTGCTGGTAGGGTCCACCCCTACGAGCAGTACGTC.

V is TRBV7-8 and J is TRBJ2-2; 8 bases agree with TRBD1. Germline V gene lookup returns CDR1 SGHVS and CDR2 FQNEAQ. Germline trimming cut 6 bases from V and 3 bases from J; bases unmatched to any gene: 21. The CDR3 spans 20 residues. The CDR3 region is CASRLRTGRGLRLDTGELFF. CDR3 DNA: TGTGCCAGCAGATTAAGAACAGGCAGGGGGCTGCGTTTAGACACCGGGGAGCTGTTTTTT.

This clonotype appeared many times. The rearrangement links TRBV20-1 to TRBJ2-4; D unresolved. CDR3 length equals 14 residues. V was cut by 0 bases and J by 0 bases, with 6 bases left in between. Germline values: CDR1 DFQATT, CDR2 SNEGSKA (reference sequence). The CDR3 nucleotides are TGCAGTGCTAGAGATCAAAGAGCCAAAAACATTCAGTACTTC. This gives the protein CSARDQRAKNIQYF.

This sequence joins TRBV4-1 and TRBJ1-2, with D unresolved. Germline CDR1 reads MGHRA; CDR2 reads YSYEKL. The CDR3 has 15 amino acids. V lost 1 base to trimming and J lost 8 bases, with 17 bases between them. CDR3 loop: CASSQADLVAGGYTF. The CDR3 DNA follows: TGCGCCAGCAGCCAAGCCGATCTCGTTGCGGGGGGCTACACCTTC.

V gene TRBV6-2 or TRBV6-3 combines with J gene TRBJ1-1, with D possibly TRBD1 on 6 matching bases. From germline, CDR1 is MNHEY and CDR2 SVGEGT. V lost 9 bases and J lost 1, with 15 bases in between. This CDR3 has 14 residues. CDR3 amino acids: CASTIQGSNTEAFF. DNA of the CDR3: TGTGCCAGTACAATACAGGGATCGAACACTGAAGCTTTCTTT.

This clonotype has more than one count but fewer than ten. V gene TRBV20-1 combines with J gene TRBJ2-1; a possible D gene is TRBD1 (6 bases). CDR1 is DFQATT and CDR2 is SNEGSKA in the germline V gene (reference sequence). V lost 5 bases to trimming and J lost 0 bases, with 26 bases between them. The CDR3 covers 19 residues. The CDR3 sequence: CSAPIYGRGYPSSYNEQFF. Here the CDR3 DNA reads TGCAGTGCTCCCATTTATGGCAGGGGCTATCCAAGCTCCTACAATGAGCAGTTCTTC.

This chain connects TRBV5-1 to TRBJ2-5, with a tentative D call TRBD2 (6 bases). V lost 0 bases, J lost 4 bases, and 13 bases lay in between. The length of the CDR3 is 15 residues. In germline, CDR1 is SGHRS, CDR2 YFSETQ. CDR3 loop: CASSLAVLGGETQYF. The CDR3 DNA follows: TGCGCCAGCAGCTTGGCCGTGTTGGGGGGAGAGACCCAGTACTTC.

This sequence joins TRBV12-3 or TRBV12-4 and TRBJ1-1; tentatively, D is TRBD1 (6 bases). This CDR3 has 14 amino acids. V was pared by 5 bases and J by 6 bases, with 16 bases between. CDR3 amino acids: CASSRGGGVSEAFF. Written as DNA, the CDR3 is TGTGCCAGCAGTAGAGGGGGGGGAGTTTCTGAAGCTTTCTTT.

This clonotype has a handful of counts. V is TRBV5-6 and J is TRBJ2-5; 8 bases match TRBD1. This CDR3 has 12 residues. CDR1 is SGHDT and CDR2 is YYEEEE in the germline V gene. The V and J ends lost 6 bases and 7 bases, in that order; junction bases with no gene match: 5. As DNA, the CDR3 is TGTGCCAGCACCCCAGGACAGGGGACCCAGTACTTC. Translated: CASTPGQGTQYF. Variable domain in full (rest from reference TRBV5-6 and TRBJ2-5): DAGVTQSPTHLIKTRGQQVTLRCSPKSGHDTVSWYQQALGQGPQFIFQYYEEEERQRGNFPDRFSGHQFPNYSSELNVNALLLGDSALYLCASTPGQGTQYFGPGTRLLVL.

This chain's CDR3 is CASSDRGVQPQHF. CDR3 coding DNA: TGTGCCAGCAGTGACAGGGGGGTACAGCCCCAGCATTTT. The V gene is TRBV12-3 or TRBV12-4, the J gene TRBJ1-5; 9 bases line up with TRBD1. V trimming: 5 bases; J trimming: 7 bases; junction bases outside the gene matches: 3. This CDR3 has 13 amino acids.

This clonotype was seen only a few times. This CDR3 reads CASSPTMAGPHGELFF. Here the CDR3 DNA reads TGTGCCAGCAGCCCCACAATGGCGGGGCCGCACGGGGAGCTGTTTTTT. The chain joins TRBV21-1 to TRBJ2-2; the DNA was not compared with TRBD1, the D call given in the table. TRBV21-1 is marked as a pseudogene. This CDR3 is 16 amino acids long.

This clonotype was recorded a few times. The chain employs TRBV5-1 and TRBJ2-5, with TRBD2 matching 7 bases. Germline CDR1 and CDR2: SGHRS and YFSETQ. The V segment lost 7 bases and the J segment 0 bases; nucleotides outside the gene matches: 3. This CDR3 has 13 amino acids. The CDR3 is CASRGENQETQYF. In DNA form, the CDR3 reads TGCGCCAGCCGGGGGGAGAACCAAGAGACCCAGTACTTC.

This clonotype was found a few times. This sequence joins TRBV5-5 and TRBJ2-5; D may be TRBD1 or TRBD2 (6 bases each). Germline lookup yields CDR1 SGHKS and CDR2 YYEKEE (reference sequence). V was pared by 4 bases and J by 4 bases, with 20 bases between. The length of the CDR3 is 16 residues. The CDR3 here is CASSPKGQRGAETQYF. The CDR3 nucleotides are TGTGCCAGCAGCCCCAAAGGACAGAGGGGGGCAGAGACCCAGTACTTC.

Only a few counts were recorded for this clonotype. This chain uses TRBV6-5 with TRBJ1-2; TRBD1 agrees at 7 bases. V shed 5 bases, J shed 3 bases, and the junction held 12 bases outside the gene matches. Germline V gene lookup returns CDR1 MNHEY and CDR2 SVGAGI. There are 16 residues in the CDR3. DNA for the CDR3: TGTGCCAGCAGTCCCACAGCTGACAGGGTGGACTATGGCTACACCTTC. Its protein is CASSPTADRVDYGYTF.

The rearrangement joins TRBV4-1 to TRBJ2-1; 10 positions match TRBD2. V trimming: 5 bases; J trimming: 5 bases; junction bases outside the gene matches: 15. Germline CDR1 is MGHRA and CDR2 is YSYEKL. This CDR3 has 18 residues. Here the CDR3 reads CASSYRLAGAHGDNEQFF. In nucleotides, the CDR3 is TGCGCCAGCAGCTACCGGCTAGCGGGGGCCCACGGGGACAATGAGCAGTTCTTC.

The chain recombines TRBV7-3 with TRBJ2-5, with TRBD2 as a possible D gene (5 bases). CDR3 length equals 13 residues. Germline lookup yields CDR1 SGHTA and CDR2 FQGTGA. The V end lost 1 base, the J end lost 9 bases, and 12 bases lay between the germline ends. The CDR3 bases are TGTGCCAGCAGCTTAAACAGCGGTGGGGCCCAGTACTTC. Translation gives CASSLNSGGAQYF.

The rearrangement links TRBV12-3 or TRBV12-4 to TRBJ2-3; D possibly uses TRBD1 or TRBD2 (5 bases each). The CDR3 contains 15 residues. V was pared by 5 bases and J by 3 bases, with 15 bases between. The CDR3 loop is CASSQLRDGTDTQYF. CDR3 coding DNA: TGTGCCAGCAGTCAACTCCGGGACGGAACAGATACGCAGTATTTT.

The V and J genes are TRBV4-3 and TRBJ1-2; D remains ambiguous. The CDR3 consists of 15 residues. V lost 0 bases to trimming and J lost 6 bases, with 14 bases between them. From germline, CDR1 is LGHNA and CDR2 YSLEER. CDR3 nucleotides: TGCGCCAGCAGCCAAGATGGTGGCGGGTTTAATGGCTACACCTTC. Translating it yields CASSQDGGGFNGYTF.

The sample holds many counts of this clonotype. The chain joins TRBV7-2 to TRBJ2-5; 10 positions agree with TRBD1. In germline, CDR1 is SGHTA, CDR2 FQGNSA. J gave up 3 bases and V 7 bases, and 8 bases lay outside the gene matches. The CDR3 sequence is 15 residues long. As DNA, the CDR3 is TGTGCCAGCACCCTAGCCGGGACAGGGGAAGAGACCCAGTACTTC. It is translated as CASTLAGTGEETQYF.

On this clonotype itself: A much bigger clone sits one base away, suggesting this may be a read error. It is likely a read error, because the conserved phenylalanine at the end of the CDR3 is missing. The chain joins TRBV19 to TRBJ1-2, with D uncertain. Deletions cut 7 bases from V and 10 bases from J, with 10 bases between. This CDR3 has 10 residues. The germline gives CDR1 LNHDA, CDR2 SQIVND (reference sequence). The CDR3 loop is CASKGPDYTL. CDR3 DNA: TGTGCCAGTAAAGGGCCCGACTACACCTTA.

The V and J genes are TRBV19 and TRBJ2-4; a weak D match, TRBD2 (5 bases). Per germline, CDR1 LNHDA and CDR2 SQIVND (reference sequence). The CDR3 consists of 11 residues. V shed 9 bases and J shed 8 bases, with 11 bases lying between them. CDR3 sequence (DNA): TGTGCCAGCCAACTAGTGGACATTCAGTACTTC. Translating it yields CASQLVDIQYF.